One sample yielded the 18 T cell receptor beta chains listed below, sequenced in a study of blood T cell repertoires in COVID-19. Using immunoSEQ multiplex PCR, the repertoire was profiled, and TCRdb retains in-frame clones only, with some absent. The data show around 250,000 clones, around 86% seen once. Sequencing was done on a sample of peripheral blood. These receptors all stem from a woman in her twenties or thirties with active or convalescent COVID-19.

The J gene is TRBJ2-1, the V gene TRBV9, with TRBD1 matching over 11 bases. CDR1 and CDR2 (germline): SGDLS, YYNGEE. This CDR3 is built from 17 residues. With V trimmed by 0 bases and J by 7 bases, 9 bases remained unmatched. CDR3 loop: CASSVVFPGQGDNEQFF. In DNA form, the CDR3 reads TGTGCCAGCAGCGTAGTTTTCCCGGGACAGGGGGATAATGAGCAGTTCTTC.

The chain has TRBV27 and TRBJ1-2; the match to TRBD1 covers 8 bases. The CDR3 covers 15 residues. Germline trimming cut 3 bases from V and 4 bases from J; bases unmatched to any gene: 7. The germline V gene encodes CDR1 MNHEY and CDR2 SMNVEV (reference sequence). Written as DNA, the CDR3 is TGTGCCAGCAGTTTCAAAGGGACAGGAATCTATGGCTACACCTTC. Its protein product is CASSFKGTGIYGYTF.

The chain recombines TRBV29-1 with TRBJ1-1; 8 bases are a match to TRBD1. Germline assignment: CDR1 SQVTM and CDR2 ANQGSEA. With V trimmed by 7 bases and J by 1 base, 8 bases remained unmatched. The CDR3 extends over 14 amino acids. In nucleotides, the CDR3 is TGCAGCGCACTGCGACAGGGGACGAACACTGAAGCTTTCTTT. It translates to CSALRQGTNTEAFF. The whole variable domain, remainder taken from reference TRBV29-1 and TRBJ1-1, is SAVISQKPSRDICQRGTSLTIQCQVDSQVTMMFWYRQQPGQSLTLIATANQGSEATYESGFVIDKFPISRPNLTFSTLTVSNMSPEDSSIYLCSALRQGTNTEAFFGQGTRLTVV.

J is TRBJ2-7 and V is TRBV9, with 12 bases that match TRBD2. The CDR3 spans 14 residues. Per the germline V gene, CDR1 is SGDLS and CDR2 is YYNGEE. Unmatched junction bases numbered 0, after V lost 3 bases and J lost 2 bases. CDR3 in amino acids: CASSASGGAYEQYF. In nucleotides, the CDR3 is TGTGCCAGCAGCGCTAGCGGGGGGGCCTACGAGCAGTACTTC.

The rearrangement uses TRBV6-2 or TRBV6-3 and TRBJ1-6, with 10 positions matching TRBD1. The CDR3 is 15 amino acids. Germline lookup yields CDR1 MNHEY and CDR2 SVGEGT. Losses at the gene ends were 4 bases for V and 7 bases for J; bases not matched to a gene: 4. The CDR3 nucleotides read TGTGCCAGCAGTTGGGGACAGGGGTGGAATTCACCCCTCCACTTT. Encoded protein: CASSWGQGWNSPLHF.

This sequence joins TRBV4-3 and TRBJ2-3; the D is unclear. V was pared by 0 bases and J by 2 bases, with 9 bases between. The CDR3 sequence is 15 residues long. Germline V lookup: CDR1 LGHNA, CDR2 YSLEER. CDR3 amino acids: CASSQEYQLTDTQYF. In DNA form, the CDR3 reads TGCGCCAGCAGCCAAGAGTACCAACTCACAGATACGCAGTATTTT.

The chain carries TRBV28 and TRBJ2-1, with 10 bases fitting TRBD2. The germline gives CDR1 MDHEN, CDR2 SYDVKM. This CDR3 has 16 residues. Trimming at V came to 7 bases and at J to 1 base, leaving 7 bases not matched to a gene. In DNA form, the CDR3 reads TGTGCCAGCACCAGCGGGGGGGTACTTTCCTACAATGAGCAGTTCTTC. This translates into CASTSGGVLSYNEQFF.

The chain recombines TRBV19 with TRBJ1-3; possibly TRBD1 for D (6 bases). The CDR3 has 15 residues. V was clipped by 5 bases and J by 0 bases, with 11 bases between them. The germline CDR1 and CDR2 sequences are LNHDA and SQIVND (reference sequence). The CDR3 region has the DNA TGTGCCAGTAGTCTTACAGGGATCTCTGGAAACACCATATATTTT. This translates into CASSLTGISGNTIYF.

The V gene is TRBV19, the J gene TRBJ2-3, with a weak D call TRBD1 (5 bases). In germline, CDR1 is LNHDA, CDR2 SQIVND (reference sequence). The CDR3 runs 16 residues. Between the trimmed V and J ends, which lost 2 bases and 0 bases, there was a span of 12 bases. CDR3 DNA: TGTGCCAGTAGTATACGCGACAGCGCAAGCACAGATACGCAGTATTTT. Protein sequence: CASSIRDSASTDTQYF.

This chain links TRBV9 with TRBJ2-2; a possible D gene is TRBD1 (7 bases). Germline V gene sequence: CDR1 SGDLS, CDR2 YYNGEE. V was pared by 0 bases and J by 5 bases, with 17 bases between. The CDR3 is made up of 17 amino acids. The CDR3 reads CASSVDQGGVWTGELFF. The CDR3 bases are TGTGCCAGCAGCGTAGACCAGGGGGGCGTTTGGACCGGGGAGCTGTTTTTT. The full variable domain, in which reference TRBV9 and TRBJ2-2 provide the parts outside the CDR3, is DSGVTQTPKHLITATGQRVTLRCSPRSGDLSVYWYQQSLDQGLQFLIQYYNGEERAKGNILERFSAQQFPDLHSELNLSSLELGDSALYFCASSVDQGGVWTGELFFGEGSRLTVL.

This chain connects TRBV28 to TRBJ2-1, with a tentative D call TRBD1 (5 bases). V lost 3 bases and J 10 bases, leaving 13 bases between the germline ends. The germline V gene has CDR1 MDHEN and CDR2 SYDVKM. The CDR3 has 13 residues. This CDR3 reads CASSFNGAEEQFF. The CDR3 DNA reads TGTGCCAGCAGTTTTAATGGGGCCGAGGAGCAGTTCTTC.

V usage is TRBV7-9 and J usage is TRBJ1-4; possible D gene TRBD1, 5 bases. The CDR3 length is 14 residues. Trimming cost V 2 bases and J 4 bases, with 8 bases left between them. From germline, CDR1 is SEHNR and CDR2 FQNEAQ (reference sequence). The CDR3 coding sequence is TGTGCCAGCAGCTTATCAGGGTTTAATGAAAAACTGTTTTTT. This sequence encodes CASSLSGFNEKLFF.

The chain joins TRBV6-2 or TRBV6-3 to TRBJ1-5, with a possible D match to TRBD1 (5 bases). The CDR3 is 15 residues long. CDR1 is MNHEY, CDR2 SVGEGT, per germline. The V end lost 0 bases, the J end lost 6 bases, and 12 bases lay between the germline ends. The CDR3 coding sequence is TGTGCCAGCAGTTACTCGACCCAGGGAAGTCAGCCCCAGCATTTT. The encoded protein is CASSYSTQGSQPQHF.

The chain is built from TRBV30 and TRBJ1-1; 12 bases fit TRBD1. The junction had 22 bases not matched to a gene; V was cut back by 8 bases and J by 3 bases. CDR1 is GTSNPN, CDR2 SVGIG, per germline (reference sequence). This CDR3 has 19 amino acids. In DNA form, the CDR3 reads TGTGCCGGGGGGGCCGGGACAGGGGGCGTTCGGGAGGTGTACACTGAAGCTTTCTTT. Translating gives CAGGAGTGGVREVYTEAFF.

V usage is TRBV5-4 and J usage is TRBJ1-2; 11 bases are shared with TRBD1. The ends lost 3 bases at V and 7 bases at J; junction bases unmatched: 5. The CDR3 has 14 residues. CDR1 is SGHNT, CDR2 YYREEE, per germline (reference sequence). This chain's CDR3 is CASSSRTGGAGYTF. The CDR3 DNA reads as TGTGCCAGCAGCTCACGGACAGGGGGCGCTGGCTACACCTTC.

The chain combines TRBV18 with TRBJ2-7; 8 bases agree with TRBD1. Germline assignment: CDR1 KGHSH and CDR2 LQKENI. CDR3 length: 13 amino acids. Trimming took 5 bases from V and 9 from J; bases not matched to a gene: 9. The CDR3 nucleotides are TGTGCCAGCTCAACCCGCGACAGGGGAGGGCAGTACTTC. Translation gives CASSTRDRGGQYF.

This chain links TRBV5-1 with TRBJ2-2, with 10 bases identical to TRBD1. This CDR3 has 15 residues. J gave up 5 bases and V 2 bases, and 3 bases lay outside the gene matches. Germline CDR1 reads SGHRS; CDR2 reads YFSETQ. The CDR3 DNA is TGCGCCAGCAGCTTAGGACAGGGGGGAACCGGGGAGCTGTTTTTT. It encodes CASSLGQGGTGELFF. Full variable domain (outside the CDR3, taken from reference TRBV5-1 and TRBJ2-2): KAGVTQTPRYLIKTRGQQVTLSCSPISGHRSVSWYQQTPGQGLQFLFEYFSETQRNKGNFPGRFSGRQFSNSRSEMNVSTLELGDSALYLCASSLGQGGTGELFFGEGSRLTVL.

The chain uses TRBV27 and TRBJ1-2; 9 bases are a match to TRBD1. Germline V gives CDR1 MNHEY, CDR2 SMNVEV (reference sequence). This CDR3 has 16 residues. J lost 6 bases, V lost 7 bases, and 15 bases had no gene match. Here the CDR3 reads CASNSGIGTGINGYTF. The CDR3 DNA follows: TGTGCCAGCAACTCGGGGATTGGGACAGGGATCAATGGCTACACCTTC.